This is a list of T cell receptor beta chains from one sample in a study of blood T cell repertoires in COVID-19. Profiling relied on immunoSEQ multiplex PCR, and the TCRdb table lists in-frame clones only, not all of them. The table has a few hundred thousand clones, around nine tenths seen once. The specimen was peripheral blood. The receptors stem from a woman between 70 and 85 years old with COVID-19, enrolled during active disease. CDR3s include the opening cysteine and the closing phenylalanine or tryptophan. The D gene is left open where the match is weak. Where a row states a size, it is once, few, many or the class of an expanded clone; other rows omit it.

d_call	clone_size	cdr3_length	v_call	j_call	cdr3_aa
-	few	15	TRBV9	TRBJ2-7	CASSVSVDSLHEQYF
-	once	14	TRBV5-6	TRBJ1-1	CASSLYATNTEAFF
-	many	14	TRBV7-9	TRBJ2-3	CASSLGQRWDTQYF
TRBD2	-	14	TRBV6-2/TRBV6-3	TRBJ2-3	CASSMSSGGASQYF
-	-	15	TRBV5-4	TRBJ2-7	CASSRNTGVSYEQYF
-	-	14	TRBV6-5	TRBJ1-1	CASTPGGGITEAFF
-	-	12	TRBV7-9	TRBJ1-2	CASSLETRGYTF
TRBD2	-	15	TRBV9	TRBJ2-5	CASSVSGVRQETQYF
TRBD1	-	16	TRBV5-1	TRBJ1-5	CASSLSGTGSNQPQHF
TRBD1	-	15	TRBV4-3	TRBJ1-2	CASSQVAGGAYGYTF
TRBD1	-	17	TRBV5-1	TRBJ1-4	CASSSGTGTASNEKLFF
-	-	14	TRBV6-5	TRBJ1-1	CASTSKTGRAEAFF
-	-	14	TRBV19	TRBJ1-2	CASTTTEDLYGYTF
-	-	12	TRBV6-5	TRBJ2-7	CASSYRGDEQYF
-	-	14	TRBV19	TRBJ2-7	CASSIQVDSYEQYF
TRBD1	-	16	TRBV4-3	TRBJ2-4	CASSQETGGRLNIQYF
TRBD1	few	14	TRBV3-1/TRBV3-2	TRBJ1-1	CASTPGTGNTEAFF
TRBD1	-	15	TRBV6-5	TRBJ2-1	CASSYSPGQPNEQFF
-	-	13	TRBV6-5	TRBJ1-1	CASMRRAYTEAFF
TRBD1	-	13	TRBV9	TRBJ1-4	CASSDGTGLELFF
TRBD1	-	17	TRBV5-1	TRBJ2-7	CASSFPDRAEFRYEQYF
-	-	14	TRBV7-3	TRBJ1-1	CASSPGGFSTEAFF
TRBD1	-	14	TRBV19	TRBJ1-5	CASSGQAWGQPQHF
-	-	12	TRBV6-2/TRBV6-3	TRBJ1-2	CASSYSTSGYTF
-	-	17	TRBV2	TRBJ2-2	CASSFPRGGLNTGELFF
-	-	12	TRBV7-9	TRBJ1-4	CASSLEGEKLFF
-	-	13	TRBV24-1	TRBJ1-1	CATSLHPWSEAFF
TRBD1	-	17	TRBV4-2	TRBJ1-2	CASSQDASDRGTRGYTF
-	-	13	TRBV5-6	TRBJ2-1	CASSLRSSGAEVF
-	-	12	TRBV19	TRBJ1-1	CASTSGRTEAFF
TRBD1	-	12	TRBV29-1	TRBJ1-1	CSADRVGTEAFF
-	-	15	TRBV5-6	TRBJ2-5	CASSNFQGSEETQYF
TRBD1	-	15	TRBV5-1	TRBJ2-1	CASSLGDRAYNEQFF